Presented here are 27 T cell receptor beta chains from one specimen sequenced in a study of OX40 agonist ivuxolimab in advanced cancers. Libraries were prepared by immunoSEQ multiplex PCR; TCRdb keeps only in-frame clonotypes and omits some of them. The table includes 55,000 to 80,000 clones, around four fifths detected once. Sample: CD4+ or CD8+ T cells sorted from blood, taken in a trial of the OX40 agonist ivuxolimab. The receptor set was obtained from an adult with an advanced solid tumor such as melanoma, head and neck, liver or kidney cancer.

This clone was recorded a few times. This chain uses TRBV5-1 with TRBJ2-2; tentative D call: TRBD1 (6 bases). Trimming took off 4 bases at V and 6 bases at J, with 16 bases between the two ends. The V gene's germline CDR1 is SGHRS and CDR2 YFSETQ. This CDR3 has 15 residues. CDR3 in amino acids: CASSIGLGAPGELFF. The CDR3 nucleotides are TGCGCCAGCAGCATAGGACTGGGGGCACCCGGGGAGCTGTTTTTT.

CDR3 nucleotides: TGTGCCAGCAGTGGGACAGGGTATCAGCCCCAGCATTTT. This sequence encodes CASSGTGYQPQHF. This chain uses TRBV7-9 with TRBJ1-5, with 9 bases fitting TRBD1. The ends lost 6 bases at V and 5 bases at J; junction bases unmatched: 2. CDR1 SEHNR and CDR2 FQNEAQ come from the germline V gene (reference sequence). The CDR3 runs 13 residues.

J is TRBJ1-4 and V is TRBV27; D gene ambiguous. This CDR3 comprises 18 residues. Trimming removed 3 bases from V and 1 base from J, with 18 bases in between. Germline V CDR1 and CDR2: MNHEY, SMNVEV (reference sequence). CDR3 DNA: TGTGCCAGCAGTTTTCGTCCTTATGAGGGTGTAACTAATGAAAAACTGTTTTTT. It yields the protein CASSFRPYEGVTNEKLFF.

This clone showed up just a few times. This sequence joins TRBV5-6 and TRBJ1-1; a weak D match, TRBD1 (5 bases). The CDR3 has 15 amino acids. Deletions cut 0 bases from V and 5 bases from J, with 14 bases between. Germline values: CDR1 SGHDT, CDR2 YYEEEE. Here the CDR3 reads CASSLERGMGTEAFF. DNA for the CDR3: TGTGCCAGCAGCTTGGAGCGGGGGATGGGGACTGAAGCTTTCTTT. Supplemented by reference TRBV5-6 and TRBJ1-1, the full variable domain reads DAGVTQSPTHLIKTRGQQVTLRCSPKSGHDTVSWYQQALGQGPQFIFQYYEEEERQRGNFPDRFSGHQFPNYSSELNVNALLLGDSALYLCASSLERGMGTEAFFGQGTRLTVV.

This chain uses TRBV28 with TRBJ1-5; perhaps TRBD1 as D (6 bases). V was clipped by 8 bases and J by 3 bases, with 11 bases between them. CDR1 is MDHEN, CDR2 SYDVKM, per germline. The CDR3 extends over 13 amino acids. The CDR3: CASGTNNNQPQHF. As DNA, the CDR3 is TGTGCCAGCGGGACAAATAACAATCAGCCCCAGCATTTT.

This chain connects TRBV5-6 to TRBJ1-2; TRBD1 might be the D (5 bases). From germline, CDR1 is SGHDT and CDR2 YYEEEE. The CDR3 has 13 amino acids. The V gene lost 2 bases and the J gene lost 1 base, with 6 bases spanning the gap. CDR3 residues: CASSLGHNYGYTF. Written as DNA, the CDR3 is TGTGCCAGCAGCTTAGGACATAACTATGGCTACACCTTC.

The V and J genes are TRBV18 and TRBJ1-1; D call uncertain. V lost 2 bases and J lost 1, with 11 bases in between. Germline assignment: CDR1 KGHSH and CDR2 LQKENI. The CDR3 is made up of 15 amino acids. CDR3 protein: CASSPGMGGNTEAFF. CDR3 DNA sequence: TGTGCCAGCTCACCAGGGATGGGCGGGAACACTGAAGCTTTCTTT.

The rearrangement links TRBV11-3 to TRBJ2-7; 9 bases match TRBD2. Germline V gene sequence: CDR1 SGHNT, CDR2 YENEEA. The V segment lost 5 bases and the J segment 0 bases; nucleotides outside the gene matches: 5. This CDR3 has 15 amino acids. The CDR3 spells CASSPRLADSYEQYF. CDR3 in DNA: TGTGCCAGCAGCCCTAGACTAGCGGACTCCTACGAGCAGTACTTC.

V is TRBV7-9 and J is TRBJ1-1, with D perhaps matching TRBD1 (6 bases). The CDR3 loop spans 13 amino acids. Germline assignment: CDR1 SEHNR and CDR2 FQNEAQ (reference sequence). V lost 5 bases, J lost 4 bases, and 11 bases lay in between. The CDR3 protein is CASSAGGGTEAFF. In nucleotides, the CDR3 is TGTGCCAGCAGCGCGGGAGGGGGCACTGAAGCTTTCTTT.

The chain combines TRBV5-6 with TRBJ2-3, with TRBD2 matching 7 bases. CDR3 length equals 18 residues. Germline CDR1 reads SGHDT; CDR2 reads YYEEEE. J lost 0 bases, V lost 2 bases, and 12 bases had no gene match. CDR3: CASSFRVGGGYSTDTQYF. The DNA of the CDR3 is TGTGCCAGCAGCTTCAGGGTGGGCGGGGGATATAGCACAGATACGCAGTATTTT.

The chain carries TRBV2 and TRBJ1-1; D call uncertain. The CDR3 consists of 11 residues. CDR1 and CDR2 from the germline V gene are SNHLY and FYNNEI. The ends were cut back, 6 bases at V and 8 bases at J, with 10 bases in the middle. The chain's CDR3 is CASSQDQEAFF. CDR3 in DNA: TGTGCCAGCAGCCAGGACCAGGAAGCTTTCTTT.

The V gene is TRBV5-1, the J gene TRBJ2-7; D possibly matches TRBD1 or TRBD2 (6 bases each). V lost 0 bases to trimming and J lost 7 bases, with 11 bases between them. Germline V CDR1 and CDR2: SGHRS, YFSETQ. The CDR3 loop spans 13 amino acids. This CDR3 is CASSLGGAGEQYF. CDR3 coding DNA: TGCGCCAGCAGCTTGGGGGGGGCGGGGGAGCAGTACTTC.

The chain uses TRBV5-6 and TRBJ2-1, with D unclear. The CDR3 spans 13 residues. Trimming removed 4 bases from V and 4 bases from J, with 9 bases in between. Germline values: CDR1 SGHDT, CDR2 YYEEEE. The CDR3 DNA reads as TGTGCCAGCAGCCAGATCCTATACAATGAGCAGTTCTTC. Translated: CASSQILYNEQFF.

CDR3 residues: CASSESNPGTGGYTF. Written as DNA, the CDR3 is TGCGCCAGCAGTGAGTCCAACCCCGGGACAGGGGGCTACACCTTC. V gene TRBV10-1 combines with J gene TRBJ1-2; TRBD1 matches at 9 bases. CDR3 size: 15 residues. The ends lost 0 bases at V and 8 bases at J; junction bases unmatched: 7. Germline V gives CDR1 WNHNN, CDR2 SYGVQD (reference sequence).

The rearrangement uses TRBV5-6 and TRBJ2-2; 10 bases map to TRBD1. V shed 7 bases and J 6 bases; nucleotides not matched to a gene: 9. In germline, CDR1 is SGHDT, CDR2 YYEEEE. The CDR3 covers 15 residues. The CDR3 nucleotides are TGTGCCAGCCGCCATGCGGGACAGGGGCCCGGGGAGCTGTTTTTT. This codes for CASRHAGQGPGELFF. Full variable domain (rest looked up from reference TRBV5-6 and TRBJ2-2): DAGVTQSPTHLIKTRGQQVTLRCSPKSGHDTVSWYQQALGQGPQFIFQYYEEEERQRGNFPDRFSGHQFPNYSSELNVNALLLGDSALYLCASRHAGQGPGELFFGEGSRLTVL.

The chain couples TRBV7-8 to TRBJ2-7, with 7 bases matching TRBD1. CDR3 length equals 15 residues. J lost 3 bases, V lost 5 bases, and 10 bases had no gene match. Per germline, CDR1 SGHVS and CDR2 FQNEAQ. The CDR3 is CASSSTGTALYEQYF. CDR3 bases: TGTGCCAGCAGCAGCACCGGGACAGCCCTCTACGAGCAGTACTTC.

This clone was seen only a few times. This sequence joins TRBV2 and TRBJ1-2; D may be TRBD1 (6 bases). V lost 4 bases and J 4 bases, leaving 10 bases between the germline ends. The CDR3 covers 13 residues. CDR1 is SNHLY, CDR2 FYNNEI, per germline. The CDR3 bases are TGTGCCAGCAGTGTTGACAGGATCTATGGCTACACCTTC. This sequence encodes CASSVDRIYGYTF.

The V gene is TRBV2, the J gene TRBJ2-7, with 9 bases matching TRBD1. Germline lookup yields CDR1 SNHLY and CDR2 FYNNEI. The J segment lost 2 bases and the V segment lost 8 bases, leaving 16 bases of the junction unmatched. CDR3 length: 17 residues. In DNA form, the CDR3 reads TGTGCCAGCTGGGCCCAGATGTGGGGACAGGGAGCCTACGAGCAGTACTTC. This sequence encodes CASWAQMWGQGAYEQYF.

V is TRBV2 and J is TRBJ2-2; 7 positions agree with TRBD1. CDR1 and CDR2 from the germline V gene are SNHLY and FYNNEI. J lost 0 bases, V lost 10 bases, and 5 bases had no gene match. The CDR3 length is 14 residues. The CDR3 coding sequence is TGTGCCACCATGACAGGGACGAACACCGGGGAGCTGTTTTTT. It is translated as CATMTGTNTGELFF.

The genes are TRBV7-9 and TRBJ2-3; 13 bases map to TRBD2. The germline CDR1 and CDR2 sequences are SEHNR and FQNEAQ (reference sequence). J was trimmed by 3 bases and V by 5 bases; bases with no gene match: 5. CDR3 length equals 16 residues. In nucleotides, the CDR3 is TGTGCCAGCAGCCCGGGACTAGCGGGAAGGACAGATACGCAGTATTTT. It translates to CASSPGLAGRTDTQYF.

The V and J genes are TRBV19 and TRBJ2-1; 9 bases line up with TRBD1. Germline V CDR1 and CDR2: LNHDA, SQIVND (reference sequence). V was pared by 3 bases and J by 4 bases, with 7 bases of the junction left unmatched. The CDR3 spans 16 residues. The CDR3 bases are TGTGCCAGTAGTATGGGGGACAGGGATAAGTACAATGAGCAGTTCTTC. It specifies CASSMGDRDKYNEQFF.

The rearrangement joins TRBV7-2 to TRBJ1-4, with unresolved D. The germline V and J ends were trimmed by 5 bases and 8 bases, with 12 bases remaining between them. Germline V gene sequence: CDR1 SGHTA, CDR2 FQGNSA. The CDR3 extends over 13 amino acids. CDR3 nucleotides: TGTGCCAGCAGCCTCAACCAAGGGGAAAAACTGTTTTTT. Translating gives CASSLNQGEKLFF.

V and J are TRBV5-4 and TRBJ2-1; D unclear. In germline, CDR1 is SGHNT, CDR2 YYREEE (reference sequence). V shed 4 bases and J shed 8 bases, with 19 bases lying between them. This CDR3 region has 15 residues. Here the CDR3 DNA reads TGTGCCAGCAGCCTGCTGGATAGTATGATCGATGAGCAGTTCTTC. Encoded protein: CASSLLDSMIDEQFF. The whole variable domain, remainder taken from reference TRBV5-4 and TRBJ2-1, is ETGVTQSPTHLIKTRGQQVTLRCSSQSGHNTVSWYQQALGQGPQFIFQYYREEENGRGNFPPRFSGLQFPNYSSELNVNALELDDSALYLCASSLLDSMIDEQFFGPGTRLTVL.

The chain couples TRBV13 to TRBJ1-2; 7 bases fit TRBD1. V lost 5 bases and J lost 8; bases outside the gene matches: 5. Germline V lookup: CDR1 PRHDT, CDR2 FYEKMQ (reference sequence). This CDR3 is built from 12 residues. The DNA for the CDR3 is TGTGCCAGCAGCGAAACAGGGGCCGGCTACACCTTC. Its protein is CASSETGAGYTF. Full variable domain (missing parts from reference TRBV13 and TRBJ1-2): AAGVIQSPRHLIKEKRETATLKCYPIPRHDTVYWYQQGPGQDPQFLISFYEKMQSDKGSIPDRFSAQQFSDYHSELNMSSLELGDSALYFCASSETGAGYTFGSGTRLTVV.

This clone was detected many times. Written as DNA, the CDR3 is TGCAGCGTTCAAAGGGGTACTGAAGCTTTCTTT. Translation gives CSVQRGTEAFF. V and J are TRBV29-1 and TRBJ1-1; TRBD1 might be the D (5 bases). CDR1 and CDR2 (germline): SQVTM, ANQGSEA. The CDR3 extends over 11 amino acids. Trimming pared 5 bases from V and 5 bases from J, leaving 9 bases between.

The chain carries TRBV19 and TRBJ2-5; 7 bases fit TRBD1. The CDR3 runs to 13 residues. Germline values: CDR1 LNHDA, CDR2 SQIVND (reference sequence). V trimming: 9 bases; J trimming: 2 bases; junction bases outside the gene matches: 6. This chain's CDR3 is CASSDRAQETQYF. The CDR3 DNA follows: TGTGCCAGCAGCGACAGGGCGCAAGAGACCCAGTACTTC.

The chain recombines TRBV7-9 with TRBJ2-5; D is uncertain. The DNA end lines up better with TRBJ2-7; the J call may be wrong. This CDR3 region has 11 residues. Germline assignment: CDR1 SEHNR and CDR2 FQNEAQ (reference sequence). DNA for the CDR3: TGTGCCAGCAGCTTCTCTTACGAGCAGTACTTC. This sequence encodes CASSFSYEQYF.